This is a list of T cell receptor beta chains from one sample in a study of blood T cell repertoires in COVID-19. TCRdb keeps only in-frame clones here, not all; method: immunoSEQ multiplex PCR. In the table there are fewer than 60,000 clones, around 86% of which are singletons. Sequenced sample: peripheral blood. The receptors were sampled from a human donor in a cohort sampled during active COVID-19. CDR3s leave out the opening cysteine and the closing phenylalanine or tryptophan. Fields, in order: V gene, J gene, CDR3 protein.

TRBV7-9,TRBJ2-1,ASSLRWREGVYNEQF
TRBV7-9,TRBJ2-1,ASSLNINEQF
TRBV6-5,TRBJ1-2,ASKKSGDYGYT
TRBV5-1,TRBJ1-2,ASSDRQNYGYT
TRBV27,TRBJ1-1,ASSLLLKTGRIAEAF
TRBV19,TRBJ2-3,ASSPRARITDTQY
TRBV10-3,TRBJ1-2,AISDRRLEGYT
TRBV27,TRBJ1-6,ASRPSRDSPYNSPLH
TRBV9,TRBJ2-1,ASSVDGGALGSYNEQF
TRBV18,TRBJ2-5,ASSPLSTPGETQY
TRBV18,TRBJ1-1,ASSPSGQGYTEAF
TRBV11-2,TRBJ2-7,ASSLDGSGGEYEQY
TRBV3-1/TRBV3-2,TRBJ1-2,ASSPRQGTTYGYT
TRBV19,TRBJ1-2,ASRATGQGGIGYT
TRBV7-9,TRBJ1-2,ASTSKGQPYGYT
TRBV10-3,TRBJ2-5,AISDRDETQY
TRBV5-1,TRBJ2-3,ASRGQRSTDTQY
TRBV3-1/TRBV3-2,TRBJ1-6,ASSQVTPFGPGSPLH
TRBV6-6,TRBJ2-2,ASRASGGANTGELF
TRBV5-5,TRBJ2-5,ASSRAGDGGETQY
TRBV28,TRBJ1-2,ASSPRVPVFGYT
TRBV7-6,TRBJ1-6,ASSLVGGAKASSSSYNSPLH
TRBV6-9,TRBJ1-1,ASSFGTGGTEAF
TRBV7-2,TRBJ1-1,ASSLGWQGEETEAF
TRBV2,TRBJ1-6,ASSEGAESSYNSPLH
TRBV30,TRBJ2-5,AWRAYQETQY
TRBV30,TRBJ1-1,AWRPTFGAF